This T cell receptor beta chain was recorded in a study of cytomegalovirus exposure and HLA in healthy donors. Study outcomes and limitations: Owing to their indistinguishability, certain V segments, notably TRBV6-2 and TRBV6-3, were excluded. Among the most significant clusters, several appeared linked to common viral pathogens in a later analysis.

CDR3 length: 18 amino acids. With regard to this clone: Its target is not known.

The PCR used 60 Vbeta and 13 Jbeta primers. As originally analysed: Later, an analysis found 75 million to 100 million unique TCR beta chains, and 9.5 million to 11 million of these were shared. Here immunoSEQ multiplex PCR was the method, and the copy in TCRdb shows in-frame clones only, minus some. V and J calls plus clone size are reproduced from that table; the DNA served to infer D and trimming. The repertoire holds 85,000 to 90,000 clones, with under 85% as singletons. The sequence derives from a man aged 25 to 45 in good health and CMV-seronegative. This chain uses TRBV21-1 with TRBJ2-3; TRBD1, as called in the table, went unchecked against the DNA. TRBV21-1 is designated a pseudogene. Sequencing was performed on PBMCs. The CDR3 DNA follows: TGTGCCAGCAGCCCCCGAATATGGGCAGGGTCTAGCACAGATACGCAGTATTTT. It specifies CASSPRIWAGSSTDTQYF.